The 29 T cell receptor beta chains below all came from one sample that was sequenced in a study of T cells after yellow fever vaccination (dated by TCRdb to about 2019). The sample's treatment or condition label, in plain terms: live attenuated yellow fever vaccine strain. The protocol used for the library was 5' RACE. The instrument given in TCRdb is Illumina HiSeq 2500. In TCRdb, the public reads were trimmed at Q25 with fastp and aligned with MiXCR, with productive beta chains retained. CDR3 protein duplicates are merged, each entry listing the most common genes and DNA. The sample yields around 360,000 distinct CDR3 sequences; about 9.9% were counted once. Together, the top ten hold 18% of the sample. The sample here was PBMCs, taken on the day of the first yellow fever vaccination. The receptors here all came from a man aged 18 to 29 who received the YFV17D yellow fever vaccine.

The chain joins TRBV20-1 to TRBJ2-2; possibly TRBD1 for D (5 bases). CDR1 is DFQATT and CDR2 is SNEGSKA in the germline V gene (reference sequence). The CDR3 has 13 residues. V lost 3 bases and J lost 4, with 9 bases in between. The CDR3: CSARPRATGELFF. In DNA form, the CDR3 reads TGCAGTGCTAGGCCCAGGGCCACCGGGGAGCTGTTTTTT.

The chain joins TRBV3-1 to TRBJ2-3; no clear D. The CDR3 covers 15 residues. The germline gives CDR1 LGHDT, CDR2 YNNKEL (reference sequence). Trimming took 1 base from V and 0 from J, leaving 8 bases between them. The CDR3 reads CASSQGVSSTDTQYF. The CDR3 nucleotides read TGTGCCAGCAGCCAAGGTGTCAGTAGCACAGATACGCAGTATTTT.

This chain joins TRBV7-9 and TRBJ1-2; D ambiguous. This CDR3 is 11 amino acids long. V lost 4 bases to trimming and J lost 10 bases, with 10 bases between them. The germline CDR1 and CDR2 sequences are SEHNR and FQNEAQ (reference sequence). CDR3 nucleotides: TGTGCCAGCAGCTCAGGAGGTGTCTACACCTTC. Its protein product is CASSSGGVYTF.

The chain has TRBV18 and TRBJ2-1; D is perhaps TRBD2 (6 bases). The germline gives CDR1 KGHSH, CDR2 LQKENI. This CDR3 has 16 amino acids. V lost 2 bases to trimming and J lost 8 bases, with 19 bases between them. The CDR3 here is CASSPGTSKNWHEQFF. As DNA, the CDR3 is TGTGCCAGCTCACCAGGAACTAGCAAGAATTGGCATGAGCAGTTCTTC.

This clonotype was seen repeatedly, ten times or more. This chain connects TRBV18 to TRBJ2-3; D may be TRBD2 (6 bases). V lost 5 bases and J 0 bases, leaving 9 bases between the germline ends. Germline V gene data show CDR1 as KGHSH and CDR2 as LQKENI. This CDR3 is built from 14 residues. The CDR3 DNA is TGTGCCAGCTCAGGGGACTCAAGCACAGATACGCAGTATTTT. Protein: CASSGDSSTDTQYF.

The chain is built from TRBV7-3 and TRBJ2-6; D is undetermined. The germline V gene encodes CDR1 SGHTA and CDR2 FQGTGA. Trimming removed 5 bases at V and 0 bases at J, with 17 bases between. CDR3 length equals 18 residues. The CDR3 nucleotides are TGTGCCAGCAGCCCAGTTGGCGTCATAGGCTCTGGGGCCAACGTCCTGACTTTC. It encodes CASSPVGVIGSGANVLTF.

Many counts were recorded for this clonotype. The V gene is TRBV12-3 or TRBV12-4, the J gene TRBJ1-3; no reliable D call. The V gene lost 3 bases and the J gene lost 4 bases, with 10 bases spanning the gap. This CDR3 has 14 residues. The CDR3 spells CASSFGLIGNTIYF. The DNA of the CDR3 is TGTGCCAGCAGTTTCGGGTTAATCGGAAACACCATATATTTT.

V and J are TRBV12-3 or TRBV12-4 and TRBJ1-2; no clear D gene. With 6 bases removed from V and 4 bases from J, the gap between germline ends came to 15 bases. The length of the CDR3 is 14 residues. The CDR3 DNA is TGTGCCAGCAGCCCACAACAAACTTTCTATGGCTACACCTTC. It specifies CASSPQQTFYGYTF.

This clonotype was counted between two and nine times. The gene calls are TRBV6-1 and TRBJ1-2; D unresolved. The germline gives CDR1 MNHNS, CDR2 SASEGT. CDR3 length: 13 amino acids. V lost 4 bases and J lost 2, with 8 bases in between. The CDR3 DNA reads as TGTGCCAGCAGTGTCCCAGAAAACTATGGCTACACCTTC. It codes for CASSVPENYGYTF.

The rearrangement joins TRBV3-1 to TRBJ2-3; D is perhaps TRBD1 (5 bases). Per germline, CDR1 LGHDT and CDR2 YNNKEL (reference sequence). There are 15 residues in the CDR3. The germline V and J ends were trimmed by 4 bases and 5 bases, with 16 bases remaining between them. The CDR3 is CASSLDRNAQDTQYF. The CDR3 nucleotides read TGTGCCAGCAGCCTTGACAGAAACGCACAAGATACGCAGTATTTT.

This clonotype appeared once. V and J are TRBV4-2 and TRBJ1-1; D uncertain. V lost 4 bases to trimming and J lost 10 bases, with 16 bases between them. The V gene's germline CDR1 is LGHNA and CDR2 YNFKEQ. The CDR3 spans 13 residues. This CDR3 is CASSRRRQSGAFF. The CDR3 DNA sequence: TGTGCCAGCAGCCGAAGGAGGCAGTCGGGAGCTTTCTTT.

This chain links TRBV6-1 with TRBJ2-2; no clear D gene. The CDR3 sequence is 14 residues long. Trimming cost V 4 bases and J 0 bases, with 6 bases left between them. CDR1 MNHNS and CDR2 SASEGT come from the germline V gene. The CDR3 loop is CASSVRSNTGELFF. The CDR3 bases are TGTGCCAGCAGTGTCAGGTCGAACACCGGGGAGCTGTTTTTT.

The chain recombines TRBV20-1 with TRBJ2-7; D may be TRBD1 (5 bases). This CDR3 comprises 14 residues. The germline CDR1 and CDR2 sequences are DFQATT and SNEGSKA (reference sequence). With 0 bases removed from V and 4 bases from J, the gap between germline ends came to 13 bases. CDR3 DNA: TGCAGTGCTAGAGACGACAGTAACACTTACGAGCAGTACGTC. The encoded protein is CSARDDSNTYEQYV.

The sample holds a few counts of this clonotype. The rearrangement uses TRBV5-1 and TRBJ1-2; perhaps TRBD1 as D (5 bases). The germline CDR1 and CDR2 sequences are SGHRS and YFSETQ. V gave up 4 bases and J gave up 6 bases, with 19 bases separating them. This CDR3 spans 15 amino acids. CDR3 protein: CASSLASGDRDGYTF. CDR3 DNA: TGCGCCAGCAGCCTGGCCTCGGGGGATCGTGATGGCTACACCTTC.

J is TRBJ1-3 and V is TRBV4-3; D not resolved. Germline CDR1 and CDR2: LGHNA and YSLEER. Trimming took 0 bases from V and 0 from J, leaving 12 bases between them. This CDR3 region has 17 residues. DNA for the CDR3: TGCGCCAGCAGCCAAGACCTCGGCCGGAACTCTGGAAACACCATATATTTT. This encodes CASSQDLGRNSGNTIYF.

This chain links TRBV4-3 with TRBJ2-2, with 14 bases fitting TRBD2. CDR1 and CDR2 from the germline V gene are LGHNA and YSLEER. CDR3 length equals 17 residues. V was pared by 3 bases and J by 6 bases, with 6 bases of the junction left unmatched. CDR3: CASSQRTSGGQSGELFF. CDR3 coding DNA: TGCGCCAGCAGCCAGAGGACTAGCGGGGGGCAGTCCGGGGAGCTGTTTTTT.

This clonotype appeared a few times. The chain employs TRBV7-2 and TRBJ1-1, with TRBD1 as a possible D gene (6 bases). Germline V gene sequence: CDR1 SGHTA, CDR2 FQGNSA. V lost 2 bases and J 11 bases, leaving 15 bases between the germline ends. The length of the CDR3 is 13 residues. The CDR3 reads CASSLNAGEMAFF. As DNA, the CDR3 is TGTGCCAGCAGCTTAAATGCAGGGGAGATGGCTTTCTTT.

This chain joins TRBV20-1 and TRBJ2-1; D is perhaps TRBD1 (5 bases). The CDR3 length is 12 residues. Germline V lookup: CDR1 DFQATT, CDR2 SNEGSKA (reference sequence). V lost 5 bases, J lost 3 bases, and 8 bases lay in between. In DNA, the CDR3 is TGCAGTGCTCCGACAGACTACAATGAGCAGTTCTTC. Encoded protein: CSAPTDYNEQFF.

This clonotype has a count of ten or more. The chain combines TRBV5-1 with TRBJ2-3, with TRBD2 identical over 10 bases. This CDR3 comprises 17 residues. Per germline, CDR1 SGHRS and CDR2 YFSETQ. V lost 6 bases, J lost 1 base, and 11 bases stayed unmatched. The CDR3 sequence: CASTRGSSGGGTDTQYF. CDR3 sequence (DNA): TGCGCCAGCACCCGAGGCTCTAGCGGGGGCGGCACAGATACGCAGTATTTT.

The genes are TRBV20-1 and TRBJ2-3; D ambiguous. The germline V gene encodes CDR1 DFQATT and CDR2 SNEGSKA (reference sequence). The CDR3 covers 12 residues. V shed 6 bases and J shed 2 bases, with 9 bases lying between them. This CDR3 is CSAVSATDTQYF. The CDR3 DNA reads as TGCAGTGCGGTTTCAGCCACAGATACGCAGTATTTT.

In this sample, this clonotype turned up once. This chain uses TRBV6-1 with TRBJ2-3; D is unclear. This CDR3 comprises 14 residues. Looked up from germline, CDR1 is MNHNS and CDR2 is SASEGT. V lost 7 bases and J lost 6, with 17 bases in between. CDR3 amino acids: CASMGVQGFDTQYF. The CDR3 DNA reads as TGTGCCAGCATGGGCGTCCAAGGTTTCGATACGCAGTATTTT.

This clonotype was found many times. This sequence joins TRBV7-6 and TRBJ2-5; D perhaps matches TRBD1 (5 bases). Germline loops: CDR1 SGHVS, CDR2 FNYEAQ. V shed 4 bases and J shed 5 bases, with 14 bases lying between them. The CDR3 has 14 residues. The DNA of the CDR3 is TGTGCCAGCAGCTCTCGACCCAGGGTCGAGACCCAGTACTTC. Amino acids: CASSSRPRVETQYF.

The chain has TRBV6-2 or TRBV6-3 and TRBJ1-5; D unresolved. Trimming took 5 bases from V and 2 from J, leaving 13 bases between them. The germline V gene has CDR1 MNHEY and CDR2 SVGEGT. The CDR3 covers 15 residues. CDR3 protein: CASSGGDRGNQPQHF. The CDR3 coding sequence is TGTGCCAGCAGTGGCGGGGATAGGGGCAATCAGCCCCAGCATTTT.

Only a few counts were recorded for this clonotype. The rearrangement joins TRBV5-1 to TRBJ2-1, with TRBD1 matching over 7 bases. This CDR3 is 15 amino acids long. From germline, CDR1 is SGHRS and CDR2 YFSETQ. V trimming: 5 bases; J trimming: 4 bases; junction bases outside the gene matches: 9. In DNA form, the CDR3 reads TGCGCCAGCAGGACCGAGACAGGGAATTACAATGAGCAGTTCTTC. Protein product: CASRTETGNYNEQFF.

This clonotype appeared a few times. The rearrangement uses TRBV20-1 and TRBJ2-3; 11 bases align to TRBD2. J lost 1 base, V lost 3 bases, and 6 bases had no gene match. The germline V gene encodes CDR1 DFQATT and CDR2 SNEGSKA (reference sequence). This CDR3 comprises 16 residues. The CDR3: CSASKLAGGRTDTQYF. DNA of the CDR3: TGCAGTGCTAGCAAGCTAGCGGGGGGCCGCACAGATACGCAGTATTTT.

The chain couples TRBV6-5 to TRBJ2-2; D is possibly TRBD2 (5 bases). This CDR3 contains 16 residues. Between the trimmed V and J ends, which lost 0 bases and 0 bases, there was a span of 8 bases. In germline, CDR1 is MNHEY, CDR2 SVGAGI. As DNA, the CDR3 is TGTGCCAGCAGTTACTCAGGCGGGTCGAACACCGGGGAGCTGTTTTTT. This codes for CASSYSGGSNTGELFF.

This clonotype was counted between two and nine times. The rearrangement links TRBV29-1 to TRBJ1-3; D perhaps matches TRBD1 (6 bases). The CDR3 is 13 amino acids. The germline V gene encodes CDR1 SQVTM and CDR2 ANQGSEA. The germline V and J ends were trimmed by 6 bases and 0 bases, with 9 bases remaining between them. As DNA, the CDR3 is TGCAGCGTCCGACAGGTCTCTGGAAACACCATATATTTT. It is translated as CSVRQVSGNTIYF.

V gene TRBV24-1 combines with J gene TRBJ2-5; 8 bases line up with TRBD1. V lost 2 bases to trimming and J lost 5 bases; unmatched junction nucleotides: 3. CDR1 and CDR2 (germline): KGHDR, SFDVKD. The CDR3 covers 14 residues. The CDR3 sequence: CATSDWTGSETQYF. The CDR3 coding sequence is TGTGCCACCAGTGATTGGACAGGGTCGGAGACCCAGTACTTC.

This clonotype was detected a few times. The V call is TRBV11-1, the J call TRBJ1-4, with a possible D match to TRBD1 (6 bases). CDR3 length: 18 amino acids. V gave up 5 bases and J gave up 8 bases, with 27 bases separating them. Germline loops: CDR1 SGHAT, CDR2 FQDESV (reference sequence). CDR3 DNA sequence: TGTGCCAGCAGCGACCGAAGGACAGTCCAGCGGGTGGTGGAAAAACTGTTTTTT. It yields the protein CASSDRRTVQRVVEKLFF.